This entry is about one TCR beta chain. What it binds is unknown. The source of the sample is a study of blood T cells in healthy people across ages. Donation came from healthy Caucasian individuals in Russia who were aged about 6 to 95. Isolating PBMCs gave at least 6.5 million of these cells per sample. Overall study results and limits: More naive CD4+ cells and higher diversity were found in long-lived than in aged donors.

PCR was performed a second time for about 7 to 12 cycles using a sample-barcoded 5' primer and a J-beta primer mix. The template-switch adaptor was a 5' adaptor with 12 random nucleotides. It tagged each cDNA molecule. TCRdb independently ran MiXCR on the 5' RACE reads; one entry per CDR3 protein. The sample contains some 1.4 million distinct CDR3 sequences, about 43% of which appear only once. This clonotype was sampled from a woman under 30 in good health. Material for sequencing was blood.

The CDR3, as DNA: TGTGCCATCGTGAACGGATGGGCAGGGCCTAACACTGAAGCTTTCTTT. Its protein product is CAIVNGWAGPNTEAFF. The chain uses TRBV6-4 and TRBJ1-1, with D possibly matching TRBD1 (5 bases). V lost 10 bases, J lost 2 bases, and 23 bases lay in between. There are 16 residues in the CDR3. Per the germline V gene, CDR1 is MRHNA and CDR2 is SNTAGT.